This record covers a single T cell receptor (beta chain). Antigen unknown. Other DNA sequences in the sample encode the same CDR3. The sample comes from a study of T cell responses to AZD1222 COVID-19 vaccine. TCRdb keeps only in-frame clones here, not all; method: immunoSEQ multiplex PCR. The sample has 110,000 or so clones, about 86% seen once. Study-level results: Donors in the cohort were predominantly white British and more often female, and clonal diversity was possibly underestimated. AZD1222 recipients seropositive at baseline numbered only 6 or 7. Rises in breadth and depth of Spike-specific TCRs came after two AZD1222 doses. A reported finding is that nearly half of spike-specific TCRs target unmutated variant regions.

Looked up from germline, CDR1 is MNHEY and CDR2 is SMNVEV (reference sequence). CDR3 size: 13 residues. Trimming removed 5 bases at V and 1 base at J, with 9 bases between. Sequencing was performed on peripheral blood, taken 28 days after the second AZD1222 dose. The source is an adult who received the AZD1222 COVID-19 vaccine. V is TRBV27 and J is TRBJ2-7; possibly TRBD1 for D (5 bases). The chain's CDR3 is CASSPGQSYEQYF. Written as DNA, the CDR3 is TGTGCCAGCAGTCCCGGACAATCCTACGAGCAGTACTTC.